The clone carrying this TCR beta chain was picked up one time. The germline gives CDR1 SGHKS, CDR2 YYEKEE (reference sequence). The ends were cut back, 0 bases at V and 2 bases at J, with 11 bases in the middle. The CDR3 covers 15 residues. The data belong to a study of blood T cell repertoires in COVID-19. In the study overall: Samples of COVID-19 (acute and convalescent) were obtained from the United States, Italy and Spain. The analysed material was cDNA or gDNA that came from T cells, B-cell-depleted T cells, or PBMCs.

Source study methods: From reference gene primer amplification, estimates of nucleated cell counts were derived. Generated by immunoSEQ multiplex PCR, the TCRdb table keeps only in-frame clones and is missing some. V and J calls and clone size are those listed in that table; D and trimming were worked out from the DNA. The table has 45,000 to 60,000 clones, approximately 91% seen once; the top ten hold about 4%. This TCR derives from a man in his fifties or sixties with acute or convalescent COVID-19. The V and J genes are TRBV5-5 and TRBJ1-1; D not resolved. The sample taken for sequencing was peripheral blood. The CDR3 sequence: CASSLDARSNTEAFF. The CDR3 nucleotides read TGTGCCAGCAGCTTGGACGCGCGGTCTAACACTGAAGCTTTCTTT.